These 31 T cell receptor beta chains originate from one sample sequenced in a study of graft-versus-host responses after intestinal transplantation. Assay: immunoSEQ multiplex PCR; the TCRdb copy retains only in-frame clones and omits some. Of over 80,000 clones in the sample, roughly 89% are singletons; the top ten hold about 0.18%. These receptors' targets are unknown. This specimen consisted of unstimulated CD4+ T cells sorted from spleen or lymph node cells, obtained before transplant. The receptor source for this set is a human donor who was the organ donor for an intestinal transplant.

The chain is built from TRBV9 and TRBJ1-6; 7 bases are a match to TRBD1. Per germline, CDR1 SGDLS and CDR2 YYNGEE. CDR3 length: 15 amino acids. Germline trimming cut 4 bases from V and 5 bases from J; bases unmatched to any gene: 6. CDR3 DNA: TGTGCCAGCAGCCCACTGGACAGGAATAATTCACCCCTCCACTTT. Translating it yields CASSPLDRNNSPLHF.

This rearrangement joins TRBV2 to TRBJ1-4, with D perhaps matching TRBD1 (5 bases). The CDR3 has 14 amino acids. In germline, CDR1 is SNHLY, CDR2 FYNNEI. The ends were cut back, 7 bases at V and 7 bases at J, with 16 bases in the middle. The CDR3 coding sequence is TGTGCCAGCACCCCAGCGGGAAGGGGTGAAAAACTGTTTTTT. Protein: CASTPAGRGEKLFF.

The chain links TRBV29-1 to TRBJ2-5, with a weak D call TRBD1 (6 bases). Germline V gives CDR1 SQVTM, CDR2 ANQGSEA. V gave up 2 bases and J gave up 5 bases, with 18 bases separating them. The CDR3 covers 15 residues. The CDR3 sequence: CSVEPDRLMGETQYF. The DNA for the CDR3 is TGCAGCGTTGAACCGGACAGACTAATGGGGGAGACCCAGTACTTC. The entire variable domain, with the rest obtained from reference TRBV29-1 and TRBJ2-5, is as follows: SAVISQKPSRDICQRGTSLTIQCQVDSQVTMMFWYRQQPGQSLTLIATANQGSEATYESGFVIDKFPISRPNLTFSTLTVSNMSPEDSSIYLCSVEPDRLMGETQYFGPGTRLLVL.

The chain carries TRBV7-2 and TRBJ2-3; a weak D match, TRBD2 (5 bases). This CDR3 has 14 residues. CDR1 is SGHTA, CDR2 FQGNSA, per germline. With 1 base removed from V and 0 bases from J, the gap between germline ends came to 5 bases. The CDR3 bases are TGTGCCAGCAGCTTAGGGACTAGCACAGATACGCAGTATTTT. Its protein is CASSLGTSTDTQYF. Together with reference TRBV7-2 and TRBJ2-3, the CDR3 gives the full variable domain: GAGVSQSPSNKVTEKGKDVELRCDPISGHTALYWYRQSLGQGLEFLIYFQGNSAPDKSGLPSDRFSAERTGGSVSTLTIQRTQQEDSAVYLCASSLGTSTDTQYFGPGTRLTVL.

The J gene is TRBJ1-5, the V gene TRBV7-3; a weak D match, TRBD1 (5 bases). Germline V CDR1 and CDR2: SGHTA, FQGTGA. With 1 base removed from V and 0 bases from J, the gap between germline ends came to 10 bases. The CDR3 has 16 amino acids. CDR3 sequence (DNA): TGTGCCAGCAGCTTAAAACAGGATTATAGCAATCAGCCCCAGCATTTT. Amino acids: CASSLKQDYSNQPQHF.

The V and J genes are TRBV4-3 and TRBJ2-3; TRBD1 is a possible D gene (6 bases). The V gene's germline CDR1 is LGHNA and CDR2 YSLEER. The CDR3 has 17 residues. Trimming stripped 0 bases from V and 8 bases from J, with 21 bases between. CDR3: CASSQDPGQRPLGTQYF. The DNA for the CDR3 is TGCGCCAGCAGCCAAGATCCGGGACAACGACCTTTGGGTACGCAGTATTTT.

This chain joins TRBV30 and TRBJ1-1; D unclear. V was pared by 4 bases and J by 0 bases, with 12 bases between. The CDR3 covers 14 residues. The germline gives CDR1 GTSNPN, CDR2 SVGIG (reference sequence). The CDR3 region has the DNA TGTGCCTGGAACTCTGCGACTATGAACACTGAAGCTTTCTTT. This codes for CAWNSATMNTEAFF. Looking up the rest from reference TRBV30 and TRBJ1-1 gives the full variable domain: SQTIHQWPATLVQPVGSPLSLECTVEGTSNPNLYWYRQAAGRGLQLLFYSVGIGQISSEVPQNLSASRPQDRQFILSSKKLLLSDSGFYLCAWNSATMNTEAFFGQGTRLTVV.

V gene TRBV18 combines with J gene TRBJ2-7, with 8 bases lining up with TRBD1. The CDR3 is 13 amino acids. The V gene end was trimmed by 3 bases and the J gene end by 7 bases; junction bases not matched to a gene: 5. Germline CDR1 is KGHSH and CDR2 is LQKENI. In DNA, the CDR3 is TGTGCCAGCTCACCCGAGACAGGGGCTGAGCAGTACTTC. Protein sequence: CASSPETGAEQYF.

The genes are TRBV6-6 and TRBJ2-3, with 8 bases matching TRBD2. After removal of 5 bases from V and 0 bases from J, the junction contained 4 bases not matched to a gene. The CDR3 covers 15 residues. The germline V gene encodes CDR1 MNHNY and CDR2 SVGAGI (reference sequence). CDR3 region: CASSGAGVSTDTQYF. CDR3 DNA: TGTGCCAGCAGTGGAGCGGGGGTCAGCACAGATACGCAGTATTTT.

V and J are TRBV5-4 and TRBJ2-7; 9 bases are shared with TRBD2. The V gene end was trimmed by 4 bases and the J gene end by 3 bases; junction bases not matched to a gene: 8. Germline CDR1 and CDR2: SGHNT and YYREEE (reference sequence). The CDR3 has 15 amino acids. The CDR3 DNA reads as TGTGCCAGCAGCCCGAGGGGGACTAGCCTCTACGAGCAGTACTTC. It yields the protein CASSPRGTSLYEQYF. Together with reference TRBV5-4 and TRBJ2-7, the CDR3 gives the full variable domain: ETGVTQSPTHLIKTRGQQVTLRCSSQSGHNTVSWYQQALGQGPQFIFQYYREEENGRGNFPPRFSGLQFPNYSSELNVNALELDDSALYLCASSPRGTSLYEQYFGPGTRLTVT.

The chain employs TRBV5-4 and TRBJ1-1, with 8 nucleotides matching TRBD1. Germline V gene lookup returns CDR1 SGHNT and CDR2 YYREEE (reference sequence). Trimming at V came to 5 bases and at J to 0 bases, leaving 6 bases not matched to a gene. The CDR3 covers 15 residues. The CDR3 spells CASRTGANLNTEAFF. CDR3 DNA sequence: TGTGCCAGCAGGACAGGGGCGAACCTGAACACTGAAGCTTTCTTT.

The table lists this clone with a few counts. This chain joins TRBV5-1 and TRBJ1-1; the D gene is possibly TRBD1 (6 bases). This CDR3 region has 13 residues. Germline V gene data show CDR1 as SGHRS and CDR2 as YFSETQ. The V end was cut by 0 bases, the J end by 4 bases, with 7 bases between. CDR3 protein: CASSLAQGTEAFF. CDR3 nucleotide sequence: TGCGCCAGCAGCTTGGCACAGGGCACTGAAGCTTTCTTT.

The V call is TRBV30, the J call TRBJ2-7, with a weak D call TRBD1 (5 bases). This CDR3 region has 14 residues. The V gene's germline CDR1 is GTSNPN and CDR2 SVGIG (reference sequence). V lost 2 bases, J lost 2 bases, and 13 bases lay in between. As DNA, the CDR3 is TGTGCCTGGAGTAGGGGTGGAAGTACCTACGAGCAGTACTTC. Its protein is CAWSRGGSTYEQYF.

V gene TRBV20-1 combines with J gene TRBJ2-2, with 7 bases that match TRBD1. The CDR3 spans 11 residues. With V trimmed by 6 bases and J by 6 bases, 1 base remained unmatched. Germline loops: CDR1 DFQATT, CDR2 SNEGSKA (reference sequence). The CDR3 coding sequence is TGCAGTGCAAGGGGGCCCGGGGAGCTGTTTTTT. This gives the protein CSARGPGELFF.

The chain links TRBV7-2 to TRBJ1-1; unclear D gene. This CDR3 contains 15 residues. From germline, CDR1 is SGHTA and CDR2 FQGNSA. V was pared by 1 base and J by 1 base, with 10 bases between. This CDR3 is CASSLGRVTNTEAFF. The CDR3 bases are TGTGCCAGCAGCTTAGGGAGAGTCACGAACACTGAAGCTTTCTTT.

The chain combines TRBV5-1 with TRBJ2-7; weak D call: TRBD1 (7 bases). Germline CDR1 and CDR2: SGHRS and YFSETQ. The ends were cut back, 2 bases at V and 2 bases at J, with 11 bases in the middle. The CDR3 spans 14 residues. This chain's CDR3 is CASSLTGEAYEQYF. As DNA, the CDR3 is TGCGCCAGCAGCTTAACAGGGGAGGCCTACGAGCAGTACTTC.

The CDR3 loop reads CASSSRDSNNEQFF. The DNA of the CDR3 is TGTGCCAGCAGCTCCCGGGACAGTAACAATGAGCAGTTCTTC. V gene TRBV7-9 combines with J gene TRBJ2-1; 7 bases map to TRBD1. The germline V gene encodes CDR1 SEHNR and CDR2 FQNEAQ (reference sequence). The CDR3 has 14 residues. V gave up 4 bases and J gave up 5 bases; unmatched junction bases: 5.

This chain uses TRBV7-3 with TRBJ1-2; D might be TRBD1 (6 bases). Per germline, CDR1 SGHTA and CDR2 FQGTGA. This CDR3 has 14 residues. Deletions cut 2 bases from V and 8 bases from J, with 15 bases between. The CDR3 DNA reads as TGTGCCAGCAGCTTAGAGGGGGGGACGGGAGGCTACACCTTC. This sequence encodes CASSLEGGTGGYTF. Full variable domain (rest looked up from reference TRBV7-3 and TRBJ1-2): GAGVSQTPSNKVTEKGKYVELRCDPISGHTALYWYRQSLGQGPEFLIYFQGTGAADDSGLPNDRFFAVRPEGSVSTLKIQRTERGDSAVYLCASSLEGGTGGYTFGSGTRLTVV.

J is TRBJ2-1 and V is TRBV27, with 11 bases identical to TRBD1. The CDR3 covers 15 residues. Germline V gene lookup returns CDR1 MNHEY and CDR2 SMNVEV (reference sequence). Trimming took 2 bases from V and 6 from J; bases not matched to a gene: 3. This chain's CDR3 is CASSLLGQGVNEQFF. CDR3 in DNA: TGTGCCAGCAGTTTACTGGGACAGGGGGTCAATGAGCAGTTCTTC.

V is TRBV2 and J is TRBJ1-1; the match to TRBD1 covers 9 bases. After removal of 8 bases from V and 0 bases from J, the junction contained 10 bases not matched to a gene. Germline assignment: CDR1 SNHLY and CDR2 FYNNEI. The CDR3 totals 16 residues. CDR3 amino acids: CASSHGTGRMNTEAFF. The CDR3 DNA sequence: TGTGCCAGCTCGCACGGGACAGGGCGCATGAACACTGAAGCTTTCTTT.

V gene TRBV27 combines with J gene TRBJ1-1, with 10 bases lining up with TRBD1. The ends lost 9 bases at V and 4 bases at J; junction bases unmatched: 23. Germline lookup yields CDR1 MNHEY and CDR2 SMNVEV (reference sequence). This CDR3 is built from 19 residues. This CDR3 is CASIDRGRRALVPGTEAFF. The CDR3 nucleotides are TGTGCCAGTATTGACAGGGGGCGCAGGGCTTTGGTACCTGGCACTGAAGCTTTCTTT.

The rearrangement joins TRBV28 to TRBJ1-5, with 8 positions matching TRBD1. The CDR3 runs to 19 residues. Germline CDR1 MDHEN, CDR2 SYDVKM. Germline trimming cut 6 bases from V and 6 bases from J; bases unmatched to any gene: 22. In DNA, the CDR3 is TGTGCCAGCAGGGTCCCCCGAGACAGGGGACAGTTAGTAAGTCAGCCCCAGCATTTT. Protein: CASRVPRDRGQLVSQPQHF.

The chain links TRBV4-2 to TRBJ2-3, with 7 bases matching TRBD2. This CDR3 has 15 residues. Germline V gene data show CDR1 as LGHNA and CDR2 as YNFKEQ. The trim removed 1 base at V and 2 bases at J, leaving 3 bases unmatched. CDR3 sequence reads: CASSQAGGSTDTQYF. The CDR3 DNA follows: TGTGCCAGCAGCCAAGCGGGGGGATCCACAGATACGCAGTATTTT.

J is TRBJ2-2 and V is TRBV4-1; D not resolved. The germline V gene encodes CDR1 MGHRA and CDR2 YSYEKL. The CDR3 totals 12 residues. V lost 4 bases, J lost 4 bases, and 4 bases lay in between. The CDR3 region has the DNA TGCGCCAGCAGCCCCCTCACCGGGGAGCTGTTTTTT. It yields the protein CASSPLTGELFF.

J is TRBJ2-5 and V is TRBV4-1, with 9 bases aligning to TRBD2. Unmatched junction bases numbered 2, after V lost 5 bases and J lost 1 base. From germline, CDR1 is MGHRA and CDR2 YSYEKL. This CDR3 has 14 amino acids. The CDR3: CASSELAGQETQYF. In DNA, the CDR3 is TGCGCCAGCAGCGAACTAGCGGGCCAAGAGACCCAGTACTTC.

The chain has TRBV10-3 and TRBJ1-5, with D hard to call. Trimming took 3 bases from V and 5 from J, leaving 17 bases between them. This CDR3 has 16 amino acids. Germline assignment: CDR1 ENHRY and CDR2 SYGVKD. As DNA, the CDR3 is TGTGCCATCAGTGAAGGTTTAGGTCAGGAATATCAGCCCCAGCATTTT. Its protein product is CAISEGLGQEYQPQHF.

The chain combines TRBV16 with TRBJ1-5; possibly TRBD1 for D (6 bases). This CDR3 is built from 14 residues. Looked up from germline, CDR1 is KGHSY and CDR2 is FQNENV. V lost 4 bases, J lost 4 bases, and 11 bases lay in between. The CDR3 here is CASSLGGGNQPQHF. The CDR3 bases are TGTGCCAGCAGCCTGGGAGGGGGGAATCAGCCCCAGCATTTT.

In DNA, the CDR3 is TGTGCCAGCAGTGGGCTCTCTGAAAAACTGTTTTTT. Translation gives CASSGLSEKLFF. The V and J genes are TRBV28 and TRBJ1-4; no clear D gene. The CDR3 extends over 12 amino acids. Germline loops: CDR1 MDHEN, CDR2 SYDVKM. With 5 bases removed from V and 7 bases from J, the gap between germline ends came to 8 bases.

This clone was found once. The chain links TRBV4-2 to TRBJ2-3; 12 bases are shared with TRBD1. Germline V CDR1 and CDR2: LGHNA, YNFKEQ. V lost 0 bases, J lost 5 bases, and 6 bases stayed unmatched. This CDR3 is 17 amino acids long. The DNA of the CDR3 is TGTGCCAGCAGCCAAGATCAGGGACAGGGGGCGGGAGATACGCAGTATTTT. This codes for CASSQDQGQGAGDTQYF.

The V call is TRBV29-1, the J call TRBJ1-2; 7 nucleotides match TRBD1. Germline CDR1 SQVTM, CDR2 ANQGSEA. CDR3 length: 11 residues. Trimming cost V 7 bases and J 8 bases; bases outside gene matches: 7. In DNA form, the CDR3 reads TGCAGCGCCCGACAGGGAAACGGCTACACCTTC. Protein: CSARQGNGYTF. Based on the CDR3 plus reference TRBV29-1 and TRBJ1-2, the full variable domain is SAVISQKPSRDICQRGTSLTIQCQVDSQVTMMFWYRQQPGQSLTLIATANQGSEATYESGFVIDKFPISRPNLTFSTLTVSNMSPEDSSIYLCSARQGNGYTFGSGTRLTVV.

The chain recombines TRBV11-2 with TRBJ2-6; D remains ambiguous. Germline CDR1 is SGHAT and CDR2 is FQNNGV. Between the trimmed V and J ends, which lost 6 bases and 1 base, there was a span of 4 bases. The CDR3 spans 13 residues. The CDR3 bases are TGTGCCAGCAGGGAGTCTGGGGCCAACGTCCTGACTTTC. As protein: CASRESGANVLTF.